The T cell receptor beta chain under discussion was sequenced for a study of PD-L1 blockade in urothelial cancer. About the study: Between 0 and 3 chemotherapy regimens preceded treatment for each patient.

This CDR3 is built from 17 residues. Germline values: CDR1 SEHNR, CDR2 FQNEAQ (reference sequence). V lost 2 bases and J 3 bases, leaving 16 bases between the germline ends. Time point of the sample: peripheral blood 6 weeks after treatment start. Patients had urothelial carcinoma that was locally advanced or metastatic. Produced via immunoSEQ multiplex PCR; TCRdb's table is partial and in-frame only. The sample lists roughly 100,000 clones, over 65% occurring once. This clonotype originated in a man between 70 and 80 years old with urothelial cancer. The chain links TRBV7-9 to TRBJ1-4; a weak D match, TRBD1 (5 bases). The sequencing here drew on PBMCs, taken around atezolizumab (anti-PD-L1) treatment. CDR3 bases: TGTGCCAGCAGCTTACTCCAAGACAGCGTACCTAATGAAAAACTGTTTTTT. Amino acids: CASSLLQDSVPNEKLFF.